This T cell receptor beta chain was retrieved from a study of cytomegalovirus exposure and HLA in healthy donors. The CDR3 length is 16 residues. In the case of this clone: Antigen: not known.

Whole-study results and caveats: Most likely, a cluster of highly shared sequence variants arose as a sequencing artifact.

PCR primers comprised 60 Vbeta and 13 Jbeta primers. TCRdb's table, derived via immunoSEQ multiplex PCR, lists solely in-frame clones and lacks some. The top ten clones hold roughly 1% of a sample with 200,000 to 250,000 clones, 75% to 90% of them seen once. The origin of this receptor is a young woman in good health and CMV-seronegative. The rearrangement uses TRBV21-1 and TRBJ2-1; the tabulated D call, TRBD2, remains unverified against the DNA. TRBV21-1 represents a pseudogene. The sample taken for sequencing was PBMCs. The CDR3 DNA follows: TGTGCCAGCAGGAGCGGGGGGCCGCCCGATTACAATGAGCAGTTCTTC. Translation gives CASRSGGPPDYNEQFF.